The 2 T cell receptor beta chains reported below all come from one sample, sequenced in a study of T cells in Graves' hyperthyroidism and ophthalmopathy. Using RNA transcripts as the source, TCR beta CDR3 regions were amplified. First-round RT-PCR with HTBI primers amplified the TCR CDR3 region. TCRdb processed the multiplex PCR reads anew with MiXCR; each CDR3 protein has one entry. The sample yields some 400,000 distinct CDR3 sequences, roughly 14% seen once. The sample consisted of blood. The receptors shown here come from a woman between 55 and 75 years old with Graves' hyperthyroidism.

This clonotype was seen ten or more times. The chain uses TRBV20-1 and TRBJ2-7; D unclear. CDR3 length equals 15 residues. V lost 0 bases, J lost 3 bases, and 15 bases lay in between. The germline gives CDR1 DFQATT, CDR2 SNEGSKA (reference sequence). CDR3 in amino acids: CSARDRAEPLYEQYF. The CDR3 region has the DNA TGCAGTGCTAGAGATAGGGCAGAACCTCTCTACGAGCAGTACTTC.

Many counts were recorded for this clonotype. This rearrangement joins TRBV18 to TRBJ2-3; D not certain. The CDR3 has 14 residues. From germline, CDR1 is KGHSH and CDR2 LQKENI. V was pared by 0 bases and J by 5 bases, with 9 bases between. CDR3 coding DNA: TGTGCCAGCTCACCACCGGCGGATAGAGATACGCAGTATTTT. It specifies CASSPPADRDTQYF. The whole variable domain, filled in from reference TRBV18 and TRBJ2-3, reads NAGVMQNPRHLVRRRGQEARLRCSPMKGHSHVYWYRQLPEEGLKFMVYLQKENIIDESGMPKERFSAEFPKEGPSILRIQQVVRGDSAAYFCASSPPADRDTQYFGPGTRLTVL.